The 26 T cell receptor beta chains in this list originate from one sample, sequenced in a study of tumor-infiltrating lymphocytes in primary liver carcinoma. Using a constant-region primer together with ProtoScript II reverse transcriptase, TCR beta cDNA was made from roughly 500 ng of total RNA. Libraries covering TCR beta were generated through three nested multiplex PCR rounds (using a slightly modified ARM-PCR). The first two PCR rounds used TRBV1-TRBV30 primers with a Cbeta primer, roughly 10 cycles each. A single record per CDR3 protein comes from TCRdb applying MiXCR to the multiplex PCR reads. The sample records about 74,000 distinct CDR3 sequences, over 60% being singletons. The study co-extracted DNA and RNA from 20-30 mg of unsorted bulk tissue. The sequenced sample was liver tumor tissue from sampling region 4. Stated subset: tumor region T4, right-lateral pole. All receptors come from a middle-aged man with primary liver carcinoma and hepatitis B virus infection.

Points on this clonotype: Because it lacks the conserved phenylalanine or tryptophan at the end, this CDR3 is likely a read error. The chain uses TRBV6-5 and TRBJ2-6; the D is unclear. Germline V CDR1 and CDR2: MNHEY, SVGAGI. There are 15 residues in the CDR3. The CDR3 DNA reads TGTGCCAGCACCAACCGTCGCTCTGGGGTCAACGTCCTGACTCTC. Protein: CASTNRRSGVNVLTL.

The chain links TRBV6-1 to TRBJ2-5, with 9 bases identical to TRBD1. V lost 3 bases, J lost 10 bases, and 15 bases stayed unmatched. Germline loops: CDR1 MNHNS, CDR2 SASEGT. The CDR3 sequence is 16 residues long. CDR3 region: CASSDLVGQGIEVQYF. The CDR3 coding sequence is TGTGCCAGCAGTGACCTGGTAGGACAGGGGATAGAGGTCCAGTACTTC.

Concerning this clonotype: Compared with germline, one end of the junction differs, possibly owing to a read error. The genes are TRBV29-1 and TRBJ2-7; tentatively, D is TRBD2 (5 bases). The CDR3 runs to 12 residues. CDR1 and CDR2 (germline): SQVTM, ANQGSEA. In nucleotides, the CDR3 is TGTAGGTCGTGGTTGAATTCGGGAGAGCAGTACTTC. Translation: CRSWLNSGEQYF.

This rearrangement joins TRBV11-2 to TRBJ2-2, with 8 bases matching TRBD2. CDR1 is SGHAT and CDR2 is FQNNGV in the germline V gene. There are 16 residues in the CDR3. The ends lost 1 base at V and 14 bases at J; junction bases unmatched: 15. The CDR3 coding sequence is TGTGCCAGCAGCTTAGCGGCAGCGGGGGACACCAGGGGACTGTTTTTT. Translated: CASSLAAAGDTRGLFF.

A word on this clonotype: Only one base separates this from a far larger clonotype, so it likely reflects a read error. The V and J genes are TRBV12-3 or TRBV12-4 and TRBJ2-2; maybe TRBD1 (6 bases). The CDR3 runs to 15 residues. The ends were cut back, 2 bases at V and 0 bases at J, with 7 bases in the middle. The CDR3 loop is CASSLQGTNTGELFF. CDR3 nucleotides: TGTGCCAGCAGTTTACAGGGGACGAACACCGGGGAGCTGTTTTTT.

This clonotype was counted a few times. Here the CDR3 omits its conserved ending phenylalanine or tryptophan, so a read error is the likely source. This sequence joins TRBV30 and TRBJ2-5; perhaps TRBD1 as D (6 bases). The germline V and J ends were trimmed by 2 bases and 1 base, with 11 bases remaining between them. This CDR3 region has 14 residues. CDR1 is GTSNPN and CDR2 is SVGIG in the germline V gene (reference sequence). The CDR3, as DNA: TGTGCCTGGAGTCCTGGACAGCTCCAAGAGACCCAGTACCTC. This gives the protein CAWSPGQLQETQYL.

This clonotype came up many times. The chain is built from TRBV5-1 and TRBJ2-7; 8 bases line up with TRBD1. With 5 bases clipped from V and 6 bases from J, the junction kept 7 bases outside the gene matches. This CDR3 comprises 13 residues. The germline gives CDR1 SGHRS, CDR2 YFSETQ. The CDR3 protein is CASRDREVGEQYF. In nucleotides, the CDR3 is TGCGCCAGCAGGGACAGGGAAGTTGGCGAGCAGTACTTC.

This clonotype has just one count. This likely comes from a read error, as the CDR3 has no conserved phenylalanine or tryptophan at its end. This chain connects TRBV6-6 to TRBJ2-3; D is unresolved. This CDR3 has 15 residues. The V and J ends lost 6 bases and 1 base respectively, with 14 bases between them. Germline lookup yields CDR1 MNHNY and CDR2 SVGAGI (reference sequence). DNA of the CDR3: TGTGCCAGCAGCCCCGGGCATTCGGGCACAGATACGCAGTATCCT. Protein product: CASSPGHSGTDTQYP.

As to this clonotype: Germline and junction disagree at one end, which may indicate a read error. V is TRBV11-2 and J is TRBJ2-5; D is perhaps TRBD1 or TRBD2 (6 bases each). This CDR3 spans 15 amino acids. CDR1 is SGHAT and CDR2 is FQNNGV in the germline V gene. Written as DNA, the CDR3 is TGTGCCAGCAGCTTAAGGCCCGGGGGCGGTGAGACCAAGTACTTC. Its protein is CASSLRPGGGETKYF.

Worth noting for this clonotype: Possible read error: a much larger clone is one base away. This chain uses TRBV7-9 with TRBJ2-1; D uncertain. The CDR3 is 14 amino acids. Trimming left V 5 bases short and J 2 bases short, with 10 bases between. The germline gives CDR1 SEHNR, CDR2 FQNEAQ (reference sequence). This CDR3 reads CASSLLGTYNEQFF. DNA of the CDR3: TGTGCCAGCAGCCTTCTGGGGACCTACAATGAGCAGTTCTTC.

This clonotype has a count of ten or more. The chain recombines TRBV6-6 with TRBJ2-1; 7 bases align to TRBD2. CDR1 and CDR2 (germline): MNHNY, SVGAGI (reference sequence). Unmatched junction bases numbered 8, after V lost 0 bases and J lost 9 bases. CDR3 length equals 15 residues. The CDR3 sequence is CASSYSILADSEQFF. The DNA for the CDR3 is TGTGCCAGCAGTTACTCGATCCTAGCGGATAGTGAGCAGTTCTTC.

This clonotype was detected once. An end of the junction differs from the germline gene, which may be a read error. J is TRBJ2-3 and V is TRBV12-3 or TRBV12-4, with TRBD2 matching over 7 bases. This CDR3 region has 17 residues. For the CDR3, the DNA is TGTGCCGGCAGACCAACGGCTAGCGGTATTTACACAGATACGCAGTATTTT. The encoded protein is CAGRPTASGIYTDTQYF.

This clonotype was counted ten times or more. This chain links TRBV28 with TRBJ2-5; 7 bases align to TRBD2. CDR1 is MDHEN, CDR2 SYDVKM, per germline. The V segment lost 8 bases and the J segment 1 base; nucleotides outside the gene matches: 7. The CDR3 spans 14 residues. CDR3 protein: CASGSSGSQETQYF. DNA of the CDR3: TGTGCCAGCGGCTCTAGCGGATCCCAAGAGACCCAGTACTTC.

In its sample, this clonotype was seen a few times. J is TRBJ2-5 and V is TRBV7-9; the D call may be TRBD1 or TRBD2 (6 bases each). The germline V and J ends were trimmed by 2 bases and 5 bases, with 24 bases remaining between them. This CDR3 is built from 18 residues. Germline V gene sequence: CDR1 SEHNR, CDR2 FQNEAQ (reference sequence). The CDR3 DNA reads TGTGCCAGCAGCTTACTGGGGGCCCTTACTAGCTTTGGGGAGACCCAGTACTTC. This encodes CASSLLGALTSFGETQYF.

Remarks on this clonotype: A junction boundary mismatches the germline segment, possibly from a read error. This chain links TRBV11-1 with TRBJ2-3; 11 bases match TRBD2. The germline V gene encodes CDR1 SGHAT and CDR2 FQDESV (reference sequence). This CDR3 has 16 amino acids. CDR3 region: CVSSKGLAVNTDMQYF. In DNA form, the CDR3 reads TGTGTCAGCAGCAAGGGACTAGCGGTTAACACAGATATGCAGTATTTT.

Turning to this clonotype: Relative to the germline gene, one junction end is altered; a read error may explain this. The chain carries TRBV12-3 or TRBV12-4 and TRBJ2-4; maybe TRBD2 (5 bases). The CDR3 spans 14 residues. The CDR3 DNA reads TGTGGCAGCAGTTTAACTAACGGGATCGACATTCAGTACTTC. It specifies CGSSLTNGIDIQYF.

The chain joins TRBV7-8 to TRBJ2-5, with D tentatively TRBD2 (5 bases). The V gene's germline CDR1 is SGHVS and CDR2 FQNEAQ. CDR3 length equals 15 residues. CDR3 amino acids: CASCPIAYLQETQYF. The CDR3 DNA reads as TGTGCGAGCTGCCCCATAGCGTACCTCCAAGAGACCCAGTACTTC.

A word on this clonotype: This CDR3 fails to terminate in the conserved phenylalanine or tryptophan, so it likely reflects a read error. It is unclear where the CDR3 begins or ends on the DNA, so no DNA is shown, and the CDR3 is as TCRdb lists it. This chain connects TRBV12-3 or TRBV12-4 to TRBJ2-7. The CDR3 adds up to 12 amino acids, both ends counted. The CDR3 reads CASSLGEYEEYL.

With respect to this clonotype: The junction does not match germline at one end; this may be a read error. The V gene is TRBV6-1, the J gene TRBJ2-7; D perhaps matches TRBD2 (5 bases). The CDR3 contains 15 residues. The germline V gene encodes CDR1 MNHNS and CDR2 SASEGT. This CDR3 is CANSVMAYRGDEQYF. The CDR3 bases are TGTGCCAACAGTGTAATGGCATACCGGGGTGACGAGCAGTACTTC.

Regarding this clonotype: One junction end disagrees with the germline gene, perhaps due to a read error. V is TRBV5-5 and J is TRBJ2-1; D possibly matches TRBD1 or TRBD2 (5 bases each). This CDR3 region has 16 residues. Germline values: CDR1 SGHKS, CDR2 YYEKEE (reference sequence). The CDR3 nucleotides read TGTGCTAGCAGCTCCAGGGACGGTCGCTCCTACAATGAGCACTTCTTC. It translates to CASSSRDGRSYNEHFF. The entire variable domain, with the rest obtained from reference TRBV5-5 and TRBJ2-1, is as follows: DAGVTQSPTHLIKTRGQQVTLRCSPISGHKSVSWYQQVLGQGPQFIFQYYEKEERGRGNFPDRFSARQFPNYSSELNVNALLLGDSALYLCASSSRDGRSYNEHFFGPGTRLTVL.

About this clonotype: A read error may be the cause here, since a much bigger clone is one base away. A read error is likely, as this CDR3 ends without the conserved phenylalanine or tryptophan. This sequence joins TRBV4-1 and TRBJ2-2, with D perhaps assigned TRBD1 or TRBD2 (7 bases each). This CDR3 has 15 residues. CDR1 and CDR2 from the germline V gene are MGHRA and YSYEKL. V lost 6 bases and J 3 bases, leaving 14 bases between the germline ends. As DNA, the CDR3 is TGCGCCAGCAGAGGGGGCGGGGGATACACCGGGGAGCTGTTTTCT. Translation gives CASRGGGGYTGELFS.

About this clonotype itself: As the CDR3 is not closed by the conserved phenylalanine or tryptophan, this likely results from a read error. The chain links TRBV6-5 to TRBJ2-7; 7 bases align to TRBD2. This CDR3 region has 15 residues. In germline, CDR1 is MNHEY, CDR2 SVGAGI. With V trimmed by 5 bases and J by 0 bases, 7 bases remained unmatched. The CDR3 region is CASSREARSSYEQYN. The DNA of the CDR3 is TGTGCCAGCAGTCGGGAGGCGAGGAGCTCCTACGAGCAGTACAAC.

A note on this clonotype: A read error is possible here, since a much larger clone lies one base away. The CDR3 loop is CASGFDRVELYF. For the CDR3, the DNA is TGTGCCAGCGGCTTTGACAGGGTCGAGCTGTACTTC. The chain uses TRBV5-4 and TRBJ2-7; 7 bases agree with TRBD1. Germline CDR1 SGHNT, CDR2 YYREEE (reference sequence). This CDR3 region has 12 residues.

The rearrangement links TRBV24-1 to TRBJ2-1, with no clear D. V gave up 3 bases and J gave up 6 bases, with 17 bases separating them. This CDR3 region has 16 residues. The germline V gene encodes CDR1 KGHDR and CDR2 SFDVKD. The CDR3 loop is CATSDRGSSSFNEQFF. The CDR3 DNA sequence: TGTGCCACCAGTGATCGAGGTTCCTCCTCTTTCAATGAGCAGTTCTTC.

As regards this clonotype: With a much larger clone just one base away, this may be a read error. The chain couples TRBV7-8 to TRBJ2-3; maybe TRBD2 (6 bases). CDR3 length equals 16 residues. Trimming stripped 0 bases from V and 9 bases from J, with 19 bases between. CDR1 and CDR2 (germline): SGHVS, FQNEAQ. The CDR3 DNA reads as TGTGCCAGCAGCTTAGCGGCGGGGATAGCTCAGGCCACGCAGTATTTT. Amino acids: CASSLAAGIAQATQYF.

Details on this clonotype: One end of the junction varies from germline; a read error may be responsible. The chain recombines TRBV28 with TRBJ1-5, with D possibly TRBD1 on 7 matching bases. With the DNA end fitting TRBJ2-3 better, the J assignment may be wrong. Germline assignment: CDR1 MDHEN and CDR2 SYDVKM. The CDR3 is 14 amino acids. CDR3 residues: CASRTTGVVQLQYF. CDR3 in DNA: TGCGCCAGCAGGACTACAGGGGTAGTTCAGCTCCAGTATTTT.